Detailed here is one T cell receptor beta chain. Germline CDR1 and CDR2: SGHAT and FQNNGV. The trim removed 5 bases at V and 5 bases at J, leaving 7 bases unmatched. The CDR3 has 16 amino acids. This entry comes from a study of radiotherapy plus CTLA-4 blockade in lung cancer. TCRdb keeps only in-frame clones here, not all; method: immunoSEQ multiplex PCR. The table lists some 92,000 clones, around 83% of them singletons. This TCR came from a human donor with non-small cell lung cancer who had a partial response to radiotherapy plus ipilimumab. The rearrangement links TRBV11-2 to TRBJ2-2; 11 bases are a match to TRBD2. The specimen was peripheral blood, collected from a patient treated with radiotherapy plus ipilimumab. The CDR3 spells CASSPSSGRSTGELFF. The CDR3 DNA reads as TGTGCCAGCAGCCCCTCTAGCGGGAGGTCTACCGGGGAGCTGTTTTTT.